One sample yielded the 30 T cell receptor beta chains listed below, sequenced in a study of blood T cell repertoires in COVID-19 (dated by TCRdb to between 2020 and 2021). The method was the immunoSEQ multiplex PCR assay. TCRdb provides this immuneACCESS table in a form limited to in-frame rearrangements. Some clones are lacking; in checked studies, under half of them reflect an unresolved V gene, and why the rest are absent is not known. Across this sample there are approximately 200,000 clones, with about 95% seen only once. Of the sample, 0.76% falls within the top ten clones. Sequencing was done on a sample of peripheral blood. The origin of the receptors is a man aged 30 to 45 with COVID-19, enrolled during active disease.

V usage is TRBV6-5 and J usage is TRBJ1-6; 8 positions agree with TRBD1. The CDR3 consists of 14 residues. Germline V lookup: CDR1 MNHEY, CDR2 SVGAGI. V lost 3 bases to trimming and J lost 9 bases; unmatched junction nucleotides: 4. CDR3 loop: CASSYDRGASPLHF. The CDR3 nucleotides read TGTGCCAGCAGTTATGACAGGGGTGCTTCACCCCTCCACTTT.

The chain is built from TRBV10-3 and TRBJ1-5; D may be TRBD1 (5 bases). CDR3 length: 17 residues. Germline values: CDR1 ENHRY, CDR2 SYGVKD. Between the trimmed V and J ends, which lost 2 bases and 1 base, there was a span of 15 bases. The CDR3 here is CAISEVAGKGSNQPQHF. The CDR3 DNA reads TGTGCCATCAGTGAGGTGGCGGGGAAGGGGAGCAATCAGCCCCAGCATTTT.

This sequence joins TRBV2 and TRBJ1-2, with 7 bases aligning to TRBD1. CDR1 is SNHLY, CDR2 FYNNEI, per germline. V lost 3 bases and J lost 4; bases outside the gene matches: 5. The CDR3 is 14 amino acids. The DNA of the CDR3 is TGTGCCAGCAGTGAGTTCCGGGACAGCTATGGCTACACCTTC. Translated, it gives CASSEFRDSYGYTF.

The chain is built from TRBV3-1 (or the pseudogene TRBV3-2) and TRBJ1-1, with D perhaps TRBD1 (5 bases). CDR3 size: 16 residues. Germline V gene data show CDR1 as LGHDT and CDR2 as YNNKEL (reference sequence). Trimming shortened V by 3 bases and J by 3 bases, and 17 bases separated the two germline ends. Here the CDR3 reads CASSQDLEEGYTEAFF. DNA of the CDR3: TGTGCCAGCAGCCAGGACCTGGAGGAGGGGTACACTGAAGCTTTCTTT.

The gene calls are TRBV6-5 and TRBJ2-7; possible D gene TRBD1, 6 bases. V was pared by 3 bases and J by 5 bases, with 20 bases between. Germline CDR1 is MNHEY and CDR2 is SVGAGI. The CDR3 loop spans 16 amino acids. The CDR3 loop is CASSYDLSTGHDEQYF. The CDR3 region has the DNA TGTGCCAGCAGTTATGACCTCAGTACAGGGCACGACGAGCAGTACTTC.

V gene TRBV28 combines with J gene TRBJ2-5, with D possibly matching TRBD2 (6 bases). CDR3 length: 13 residues. V lost 5 bases and J 8 bases, leaving 15 bases between the germline ends. CDR1 is MDHEN, CDR2 SYDVKM, per germline. CDR3 bases: TGTGCCAGCAGTCTGACGGGAGAAGGAACCCAGTACTTC. It specifies CASSLTGEGTQYF.

V gene TRBV6-5 combines with J gene TRBJ2-1; D perhaps matches TRBD2 (7 bases). Germline V lookup: CDR1 MNHEY, CDR2 SVGAGI. This CDR3 contains 13 residues. V lost 6 bases to trimming and J lost 5 bases, with 11 bases between them. As DNA, the CDR3 is TGTGCCAGCAGGCGGGGGCGCGACAATGAGCAGTTCTTC. The encoded protein is CASRRGRDNEQFF.

V is TRBV6-5 and J is TRBJ1-1, with 7 bases matching TRBD1. This CDR3 has 15 residues. The germline gives CDR1 MNHEY, CDR2 SVGAGI. With V trimmed by 6 bases and J by 7 bases, 14 bases remained unmatched. CDR3 in amino acids: CASRITGQQASEAFF. For the CDR3, the DNA is TGTGCCAGCAGAATCACGGGACAGCAGGCAAGTGAAGCTTTCTTT.

Regarding this clone: Other DNA sequences from this sample encode an identical CDR3 as well. The chain links TRBV4-1 to TRBJ2-2; possibly TRBD2 for D (7 bases). CDR3 size: 17 residues. The V end lost 0 bases, the J end lost 2 bases, and 13 bases lay between the germline ends. Germline V gene lookup returns CDR1 MGHRA and CDR2 YSYEKL. The CDR3 loop is CASSQDTGGANTGELFF. CDR3 bases: TGCGCCAGCAGCCAAGATACTGGGGGGGCTAACACCGGGGAGCTGTTTTTT.

The DNA of the CDR3 is TGTGCCAGCAGTTTGCGTTACGAGGGCTACACCTTC. It specifies CASSLRYEGYTF. The rearrangement joins TRBV28 to TRBJ1-2; D is uncertain. This CDR3 spans 12 amino acids. Germline CDR1 MDHEN, CDR2 SYDVKM. Trimming cost V 3 bases and J 8 bases, with 10 bases left between them.

The gene calls are TRBV5-6 and TRBJ1-2; the D is unclear. Germline V gene sequence: CDR1 SGHDT, CDR2 YYEEEE. Deletions cut 4 bases from V and 2 bases from J, with 15 bases between. The CDR3 consists of 15 residues. CDR3 sequence: CASSQSSAGNYGYTF. The CDR3, as DNA: TGTGCCAGCAGCCAGTCGTCGGCGGGCAACTATGGCTACACCTTC.

The gene calls are TRBV4-1 and TRBJ2-1; no definite D call. This CDR3 is 13 amino acids long. Trimming pared 3 bases from V and 8 bases from J, leaving 11 bases between. Germline assignment: CDR1 MGHRA and CDR2 YSYEKL. CDR3: CASSHNSLYEQFF. The CDR3 nucleotides read TGCGCCAGCAGCCATAACTCCCTGTATGAGCAGTTCTTC.

This sequence joins TRBV5-1 and TRBJ2-5; TRBD2 agrees at 7 bases. The CDR3 is 15 amino acids. Germline V gives CDR1 SGHRS, CDR2 YFSETQ. Losses at the gene ends were 1 base for V and 2 bases for J; bases not matched to a gene: 5. The CDR3 protein is CASSLPLAEQETQYF. The CDR3 DNA reads as TGCGCCAGCAGCTTGCCCCTAGCGGAACAAGAGACCCAGTACTTC.

The chain has TRBV11-2 and TRBJ1-2, with D tentatively TRBD1 (5 bases). Deletions cut 5 bases from V and 6 bases from J, with 13 bases between. The CDR3 is made up of 13 amino acids. The germline gives CDR1 SGHAT, CDR2 FQNNGV. CDR3 protein: CASSPLTGDGYTF. In DNA, the CDR3 is TGTGCCAGCAGCCCGTTGACGGGGGATGGCTACACCTTC.

The chain carries TRBV11-2 and TRBJ2-7; 10 nucleotides align to TRBD1. Germline V gene lookup returns CDR1 SGHAT and CDR2 FQNNGV. V lost 5 bases and J lost 3; bases outside the gene matches: 13. The CDR3 totals 17 residues. CDR3 loop: CASSAGDRGFGNYEQYF. The CDR3 region has the DNA TGTGCCAGCAGCGCGGGGGACAGGGGTTTCGGAAACTACGAGCAGTACTTC. Full variable domain (remainder filled in from reference TRBV11-2 and TRBJ2-7): EAGVAQSPRYKIIEKRQSVAFWCNPISGHATLYWYQQILGQGPKLLIQFQNNGVVDDSQLPKDRFSAERLKGVDSTLKIQPAKLEDSAVYLCASSAGDRGFGNYEQYFGPGTRLTVT.

The chain recombines TRBV5-1 with TRBJ2-6, with 10 bases fitting TRBD1. The germline V gene has CDR1 SGHRS and CDR2 YFSETQ. CDR3 size: 18 residues. V trimming: 6 bases; J trimming: 1 base; junction bases outside the gene matches: 10. CDR3 coding DNA: TGCGCCAGCAACCCGGGACAGGGGAGGTGGTCTGGGGCCAACGTCCTGACTTTC. It is translated as CASNPGQGRWSGANVLTF.

This chain uses TRBV5-5 with TRBJ2-7; 8 positions agree with TRBD1. This CDR3 is 14 amino acids long. Germline CDR1 reads SGHKS; CDR2 reads YYEKEE (reference sequence). V was pared by 4 bases and J by 4 bases, with 7 bases of the junction left unmatched. The CDR3 loop is CASSRPQGVYEQYF. CDR3 in DNA: TGTGCCAGCAGCCGCCCACAGGGGGTATACGAGCAGTACTTC.

The V call is TRBV5-1, the J call TRBJ2-2; 7 nucleotides agree with TRBD1. The CDR3 is 14 amino acids. Germline CDR1 and CDR2: SGHRS and YFSETQ. Trimming cost V 0 bases and J 5 bases; bases outside gene matches: 1. The CDR3 region has the DNA TGCGCCAGCAGCTTGGACAGGGGAACCGGGGAGCTGTTTTTT. Translating it yields CASSLDRGTGELFF.

The chain recombines TRBV11-2 with TRBJ1-2; 8 bases line up with TRBD1. With V trimmed by 4 bases and J by 2 bases, 9 bases remained unmatched. Germline V CDR1 and CDR2: SGHAT, FQNNGV. The CDR3 extends over 16 amino acids. Here the CDR3 DNA reads TGTGCCAGCAGCTCCTACCTTCGGACAGGGAACTATGGCTACACCTTC. The encoded protein is CASSSYLRTGNYGYTF. Supplemented by reference TRBV11-2 and TRBJ1-2, the full variable domain reads EAGVAQSPRYKIIEKRQSVAFWCNPISGHATLYWYQQILGQGPKLLIQFQNNGVVDDSQLPKDRFSAERLKGVDSTLKIQPAKLEDSAVYLCASSSYLRTGNYGYTFGSGTRLTVV.

This chain joins TRBV7-2 and TRBJ2-1, with TRBD2 matching 7 bases. Germline trimming cut 5 bases from V and 7 bases from J; bases unmatched to any gene: 11. The CDR3 extends over 15 amino acids. CDR1 and CDR2 from the germline V gene are SGHTA and FQGNSA. CDR3 residues: CASSPGTTFRNEQFF. CDR3 nucleotide sequence: TGTGCCAGCAGCCCCGGGACTACGTTTCGGAATGAGCAGTTCTTC.

The chain couples TRBV6-6 to TRBJ2-3; 10 positions agree with TRBD2. The germline gives CDR1 MNHNY, CDR2 SVGAGI (reference sequence). With 5 bases clipped from V and 7 bases from J, the junction kept 3 bases outside the gene matches. The CDR3 loop spans 13 amino acids. The CDR3 region is CASSSGGENTQYF. The CDR3 DNA follows: TGTGCCAGCAGTAGCGGGGGGGAGAATACGCAGTATTTT.

This clone was observed once. The chain couples TRBV5-4 to TRBJ2-1, with TRBD2 matching over 8 bases. The germline CDR1 and CDR2 sequences are SGHNT and YYREEE (reference sequence). The V gene end was trimmed by 0 bases and the J gene end by 5 bases; junction bases not matched to a gene: 1. The CDR3 consists of 14 residues. For the CDR3, the DNA is TGTGCCAGCAGCTTGGCGGGGGGGAACAATGAGCAGTTCTTC. Protein: CASSLAGGNNEQFF. Variable domain in full (rest from reference TRBV5-4 and TRBJ2-1): ETGVTQSPTHLIKTRGQQVTLRCSSQSGHNTVSWYQQALGQGPQFIFQYYREEENGRGNFPPRFSGLQFPNYSSELNVNALELDDSALYLCASSLAGGNNEQFFGPGTRLTVL.

This chain connects TRBV5-1 to TRBJ1-1; 7 nucleotides match TRBD1. The CDR3 sequence is 14 residues long. The germline CDR1 and CDR2 sequences are SGHRS and YFSETQ. The J segment lost 4 bases and the V segment lost 5 bases, leaving 8 bases of the junction unmatched. The chain's CDR3 is CASSPRQGGTEAFF. The DNA of the CDR3 is TGCGCCAGCAGTCCCCGACAGGGCGGCACTGAAGCTTTCTTT. Based on the CDR3 plus reference TRBV5-1 and TRBJ1-1, the full variable domain is KAGVTQTPRYLIKTRGQQVTLSCSPISGHRSVSWYQQTPGQGLQFLFEYFSETQRNKGNFPGRFSGRQFSNSRSEMNVSTLELGDSALYLCASSPRQGGTEAFFGQGTRLTVV.

The chain carries TRBV9 and TRBJ2-1; TRBD2 agrees at 9 bases. The germline V gene has CDR1 SGDLS and CDR2 YYNGEE. The V segment lost 1 base and the J segment 0 bases; nucleotides outside the gene matches: 2. The CDR3 extends over 16 amino acids. The CDR3 protein is CASSVLAGNSYNEQFF. CDR3 nucleotide sequence: TGTGCCAGCAGCGTACTAGCGGGGAACTCCTACAATGAGCAGTTCTTC.

This clone was observed a few times. The chain links TRBV5-1 to TRBJ1-2; 11 bases are a match to TRBD1. This CDR3 comprises 16 residues. With V trimmed by 4 bases and J by 5 bases, 10 bases remained unmatched. The germline CDR1 and CDR2 sequences are SGHRS and YFSETQ. CDR3: CASSATSGTGGYGYTF. Written as DNA, the CDR3 is TGCGCCAGCAGCGCCACCTCCGGGACAGGGGGGTATGGCTACACCTTC.

The rearrangement links TRBV25-1 to TRBJ1-4; D might be TRBD1 (5 bases). This CDR3 contains 15 residues. Germline CDR1 and CDR2: MGHDK and SYGVNS. The V end was cut by 1 base, the J end by 3 bases, with 9 bases between. The CDR3 DNA reads TGTGCCAGCAGTGAATTCCAGGGCCCTAATGAAAAACTGTTTTTT. Residues: CASSEFQGPNEKLFF. Using reference TRBV25-1 and TRBJ1-4 for the parts outside the CDR3, the full variable domain is EADIYQTPRYLVIGTGKKITLECSQTMGHDKMYWYQQDPGMELHLIHYSYGVNSTEKGDLSSESTVSRIRTEHFPLTLESARPSHTSQYLCASSEFQGPNEKLFFGSGTQLSVL.

The rearrangement links TRBV5-1 to TRBJ2-7; D is perhaps TRBD1 (6 bases). Germline assignment: CDR1 SGHRS and CDR2 YFSETQ. The CDR3 loop spans 13 amino acids. V was shortened by 4 bases and J by 3 bases, with 11 bases between the two germline ends. DNA of the CDR3: TGCGCCAGCAGCCTTACAGGGAACTACGAGCAGTACTTC. Protein product: CASSLTGNYEQYF.

The J gene is TRBJ1-6, the V gene TRBV5-1; possibly TRBD1 for D (5 bases). Germline loops: CDR1 SGHRS, CDR2 YFSETQ. CDR3 length: 14 amino acids. Trimming left V 0 bases short and J 7 bases short, with 8 bases between. The DNA for the CDR3 is TGCGCCAGCAGCTTGGACAGGCTAAATTCACCCCTCCACTTT. Its translation is CASSLDRLNSPLHF.

This chain joins TRBV9 and TRBJ1-3; D is undetermined. The CDR3 is 15 residues long. V dropped 5 bases and J dropped 0 bases, with 12 bases sitting between them. Per germline, CDR1 SGDLS and CDR2 YYNGEE. The CDR3 spells CASSDITPSGNTIYF. CDR3 in DNA: TGTGCCAGCAGTGACATCACGCCCTCTGGAAACACCATATATTTT.

The rearrangement joins TRBV5-1 to TRBJ2-1; 9 nucleotides line up with TRBD2. V shed 0 bases and J 5 bases; nucleotides not matched to a gene: 9. The germline gives CDR1 SGHRS, CDR2 YFSETQ. The CDR3 extends over 17 amino acids. The CDR3 region is CASSLVGSGGPNNEQFF. CDR3 sequence (DNA): TGCGCCAGCAGCTTGGTCGGTAGCGGGGGCCCTAACAATGAGCAGTTCTTC.